This T cell receptor (beta chain) comes out of a study of T cell responses to AZD1222 COVID-19 vaccine. The germline gives CDR1 SGHNT, CDR2 YYREEE (reference sequence). J gave up 6 bases and V 0 bases, and 8 bases lay outside the gene matches. This CDR3 is built from 16 residues. This table comes from immunoSEQ multiplex PCR, and its TCRdb copy is limited to in-frame clones, with some not included. The repertoire includes 130,000 to 150,000 clones, roughly 92% of them detected once, and over 1.5% sits in the top ten. In regard to this clone: Antigen: not known.

Study observations and caveats: The peak T cell response came first, and repertoires were sampled only after it.

The sequences come from peripheral blood, collected on day 0 of AZD1222 vaccination. This receptor was obtained from an adult in good health. V gene TRBV5-4 combines with J gene TRBJ2-2; 7 bases match TRBD2. CDR3 coding DNA: TGTGCCAGCAGCTTGGGTGAGGGAGGGAGCGCCGGGGAGCTGTTTTTT. Translating gives CASSLGEGGSAGELFF.